Shown below are 8 T cell receptor beta chains from a single sample sequenced in a study of T cell repertoires in cytomegalovirus infection. TCRdb reprocessed the reads via MiXCR and lists one record per CDR3 protein. This sample has roughly 920,000 distinct CDR3 sequences, with around 31% found just once. These TCRs' antigens remain unknown. The specimen was cultured CD8+ T cells from PBMCs, collected from culture after CMV antigen stimulation. The source of these receptors is a human donor in good health (CMV status not recorded). Some clones in this sample may be carry-over from other donors' samples.

This clonotype appeared a few times. The chain joins TRBV5-6 to TRBJ2-7, with 11 nucleotides matching TRBD1. The V and J ends lost 7 bases and 9 bases, in that order; junction bases with no gene match: 6. The CDR3 contains 12 residues. Germline V lookup: CDR1 SGHDT, CDR2 YYEEEE. DNA of the CDR3: TGTGCCAGCGGACAGGGGGCGGGTCTGCAGTACGTC. It translates to CASGQGAGLQYV.

This chain joins TRBV6-5 and TRBJ2-5; the D is unclear. V dropped 2 bases and J dropped 7 bases, with 2 bases sitting between them. The CDR3 is 10 residues long. From germline, CDR1 is MNHEY and CDR2 SVGAGI. Written as DNA, the CDR3 is TGTGCCAGCAGTTACCCGACCCAGTACTTC. Residues: CASSYPTQYF.

The chain carries TRBV6-1 and TRBJ1-5; 7 bases are shared with TRBD1. CDR3 length: 16 residues. After removal of 1 base from V and 2 bases from J, the junction contained 5 bases not matched to a gene. Germline V CDR1 and CDR2: MNHNS, SASEGT. The CDR3 coding sequence is TGTGCCAGCAGTGAAGGTCGAACAGGGGGCAATCAGCCCCAGCATTTT. Amino acid sequence: CASSEGRTGGNQPQHF.

V gene TRBV7-6 combines with J gene TRBJ2-3, with D perhaps matching TRBD1 (5 bases). Trimming stripped 5 bases from V and 2 bases from J, with 17 bases between. Germline CDR1 is SGHVS and CDR2 is FNYEAQ. This CDR3 has 16 residues. CDR3 loop: CASSTWGEPITDTQYF. The CDR3 DNA reads as TGTGCCAGCAGCACGTGGGGCGAGCCTATCACAGATACGCAGTATTTT.

In its sample, this clonotype was seen many times. This chain connects TRBV7-8 to TRBJ2-5, with TRBD2 identical over 10 bases. The CDR3 spans 17 residues. The junction had 6 bases not matched to a gene; V was cut back by 1 base and J by 1 base. Germline V gives CDR1 SGHVS, CDR2 FQNEAQ. The CDR3 DNA sequence: TGTGCCAGCAGCTTAGATCTAGCGGGGGAAATCCAAGAGACCCAGTACTTC. Its protein is CASSLDLAGEIQETQYF.

V usage is TRBV19 and J usage is TRBJ2-7; D perhaps matches TRBD2 (6 bases). V was pared by 1 base and J by 5 bases, with 6 bases between. Looked up from germline, CDR1 is LNHDA and CDR2 is SQIVND (reference sequence). The CDR3 spans 12 residues. The CDR3 loop reads CASSIGGNEQYF. CDR3 in DNA: TGTGCCAGTAGTATAGGCGGGAACGAGCAGTACTTC.

In this sample, this clonotype turned up a few times. The CDR3 bases are TGCAGCGTTGTTGGGGGACTAGCGGGGTACAATGAGCAGTTCTTC. As protein: CSVVGGLAGYNEQFF. This chain uses TRBV29-1 with TRBJ2-1; 13 bases map to TRBD2. Germline CDR1 is SQVTM and CDR2 is ANQGSEA. The CDR3 runs 15 residues. Germline trimming cut 4 bases from V and 4 bases from J; bases unmatched to any gene: 4.

This clonotype was seen more than once but under ten times. J is TRBJ2-1 and V is TRBV7-6; 14 bases are shared with TRBD2. CDR3 length equals 15 residues. CDR1 is SGHVS and CDR2 is FNYEAQ in the germline V gene. The ends lost 5 bases at V and 8 bases at J; junction bases unmatched: 5. This CDR3 is CASSVGTSGGDEQFF. The CDR3 DNA reads as TGTGCCAGCAGCGTGGGGACTAGCGGGGGCGATGAGCAGTTCTTC.